One and the same sample provided the 26 T cell receptor beta chains below, sequenced in a study of blood T cell repertoires in COVID-19. Clones were read by immunoSEQ multiplex PCR, and TCRdb kept only the in-frame ones, dropping some. This sample has over 200,000 clones, with about 85% found just once. The sequenced material came from peripheral blood. These receptors all come from a man aged 35 to 55 with acute or convalescent COVID-19.

A single count supports this clone. The CDR3 reads CASKVGGGGSYEQYF. DNA for the CDR3: TGTGCCAGCAAGGTAGGAGGAGGTGGCTCCTACGAGCAGTACTTC. The chain couples TRBV28 to TRBJ2-7; D is perhaps TRBD2 (5 bases). Between the trimmed V and J ends, which lost 7 bases and 0 bases, there was a span of 16 bases. Germline V gene sequence: CDR1 MDHEN, CDR2 SYDVKM. CDR3 length equals 15 residues.

The V gene is TRBV6-5, the J gene TRBJ2-5; TRBD1 matches 8 bases. CDR3 length equals 15 residues. CDR1 is MNHEY and CDR2 is SVGAGI in the germline V gene. Here the CDR3 reads CANSRGQGAGETQYF. CDR3 nucleotide sequence: TGTGCTAACAGCAGGGGGCAGGGGGCGGGAGAGACCCAGTACTTC.

Only one count was recorded for this clone. CDR3 protein: CASSLDSGTTGELFF. In DNA form, the CDR3 reads TGTGCCAGCAGCTTAGATAGCGGGACCACCGGGGAGCTGTTTTTT. The V and J genes are TRBV7-9 and TRBJ2-2; 8 nucleotides align to TRBD2. Losses at the gene ends were 1 base for V and 4 bases for J; bases not matched to a gene: 2. This CDR3 is 15 amino acids long. Germline values: CDR1 SEHNR, CDR2 FQNEAQ (reference sequence).

There are a few counts of this clone. The gene calls are TRBV10-3 and TRBJ1-5; TRBD1 aligns across 8 bases. After removal of 10 bases from V and 7 bases from J, the junction contained 6 bases not matched to a gene. The V gene's germline CDR1 is ENHRY and CDR2 SYGVKD. The CDR3 has 12 residues. In DNA, the CDR3 is TGTGCCACAGGACAGGGCGGGCAGCCCCAGCATTTT. Residues: CATGQGGQPQHF.

This clone was observed a handful of times. The chain carries TRBV5-1 and TRBJ1-2; D may be TRBD1 (6 bases). The V gene's germline CDR1 is SGHRS and CDR2 YFSETQ. CDR3 length equals 14 residues. With 4 bases removed from V and 4 bases from J, the gap between germline ends came to 14 bases. In DNA form, the CDR3 reads TGCGCCAGCAGCCTCAGGGGTGGGAGCTATGGCTACACCTTC. This codes for CASSLRGGSYGYTF.

The V call is TRBV7-8, the J call TRBJ1-1; D not certain. V shed 4 bases and J shed 0 bases, with 6 bases lying between them. This CDR3 contains 13 residues. Germline V gives CDR1 SGHVS, CDR2 FQNEAQ. CDR3 loop: CASSSIVNTEAFF. The CDR3 bases are TGTGCCAGCAGCTCCATAGTGAACACTGAAGCTTTCTTT. Variable domain in full (rest from reference TRBV7-8 and TRBJ1-1): GAGVSQSPRYKVAKRGQDVALRCDPISGHVSLFWYQQALGQGPEFLTYFQNEAQLDKSGLPSDRFFAERPEGSVSTLKIQRTQQEDSAVYLCASSSIVNTEAFFGQGTRLTVV.

This clone was recorded only once. The V call is TRBV28, the J call TRBJ2-3; the match to TRBD2 covers 11 bases. The length of the CDR3 is 13 residues. Looked up from germline, CDR1 is MDHEN and CDR2 is SYDVKM. V was pared by 5 bases and J by 13 bases, with 8 bases of the junction left unmatched. The CDR3 DNA reads TGTGCCAGCAGTATTAGCGGGAGGGCCGGGAAGTATTTT. Translated, it gives CASSISGRAGKYF.

This clone was detected ten times or more. The CDR3 reads CASSPSTRTGGTGELFF. Written as DNA, the CDR3 is TGTGCCAGCTCACCATCGACCAGGACAGGAGGAACCGGGGAGCTGTTTTTT. The rearrangement uses TRBV18 and TRBJ2-2, with 7 positions matching TRBD1. This CDR3 comprises 17 residues. Germline V CDR1 and CDR2: KGHSH, LQKENI. The V and J ends lost 2 bases and 5 bases, in that order; junction bases with no gene match: 11.

The genes are TRBV12-3 or TRBV12-4 and TRBJ1-2, with D possibly TRBD1 on 5 matching bases. This CDR3 is built from 12 residues. V lost 2 bases and J 5 bases, leaving 6 bases between the germline ends. The chain's CDR3 is CASSLRQYGYTF. DNA of the CDR3: TGTGCCAGCAGTTTAAGACAGTATGGCTACACCTTC.

V usage is TRBV7-3 and J usage is TRBJ2-3, with TRBD2 identical over 12 bases. V lost 6 bases and J lost 5; bases outside the gene matches: 6. Germline V gene lookup returns CDR1 SGHTA and CDR2 FQGTGA. This CDR3 region has 15 residues. The CDR3 reads CASSRTSGEGDTQYF. The CDR3 DNA sequence: TGTGCCAGCAGTCGGACTAGCGGGGAAGGAGATACGCAGTATTTT. Drawing the rest from reference TRBV7-3 and TRBJ2-3, the complete variable domain is GAGVSQTPSNKVTEKGKYVELRCDPISGHTALYWYRQSLGQGPEFLIYFQGTGAADDSGLPNDRFFAVRPEGSVSTLKIQRTERGDSAVYLCASSRTSGEGDTQYFGPGTRLTVL.

The rearrangement uses TRBV6-2 or TRBV6-3 and TRBJ1-5; TRBD1 agrees at 9 bases. This CDR3 has 15 amino acids. V gave up 0 bases and J gave up 4 bases; unmatched junction bases: 1. Germline-derived CDR1 and CDR2 are MNHEY and SVGEGT. CDR3 nucleotides: TGTGCCAGCAGTTACTCGACAGGGGGGAATCAGCCCCAGCATTTT. This encodes CASSYSTGGNQPQHF.

The chain employs TRBV30 and TRBJ1-1; TRBD1 matches 7 bases. The germline V gene has CDR1 GTSNPN and CDR2 SVGIG (reference sequence). With 4 bases clipped from V and 4 bases from J, the junction kept 3 bases outside the gene matches. There are 12 residues in the CDR3. The CDR3 DNA is TGTGCCTGGATCCCAGGGGGCACTGAAGCTTTCTTT. It codes for CAWIPGGTEAFF. The full variable domain, its missing parts supplied by reference TRBV30 and TRBJ1-1, is SQTIHQWPATLVQPVGSPLSLECTVEGTSNPNLYWYRQAAGRGLQLLFYSVGIGQISSEVPQNLSASRPQDRQFILSSKKLLLSDSGFYLCAWIPGGTEAFFGQGTRLTVV.

The V gene is TRBV9, the J gene TRBJ1-6, with 7 bases matching TRBD1. The V segment lost 3 bases and the J segment 10 bases; nucleotides outside the gene matches: 16. This CDR3 is built from 17 residues. Germline V CDR1 and CDR2: SGDLS, YYNGEE. The CDR3 loop is CASSERQGPSVGSPLHF. As DNA, the CDR3 is TGTGCCAGCAGCGAACGACAGGGTCCATCCGTAGGGTCACCCCTCCACTTT.

The chain carries TRBV7-2 and TRBJ2-5; tentative D call: TRBD1 (5 bases). V was pared by 0 bases and J by 2 bases, with 10 bases between. Germline CDR1 reads SGHTA; CDR2 reads FQGNSA. This CDR3 is built from 15 residues. CDR3 amino acids: CASSLAAGWQETQYF. The CDR3 nucleotides are TGTGCCAGCAGCTTAGCGGCAGGGTGGCAAGAGACCCAGTACTTC.

The CDR3 sequence: CASSLERGKGYEQYF. The DNA of the CDR3 is TGTGCCAGCAGCTTAGAACGGGGGAAGGGATACGAGCAGTACTTC. This chain uses TRBV7-2 with TRBJ2-7; weak D call: TRBD2 (6 bases). Trimming took off 1 base at V and 4 bases at J, with 14 bases between the two ends. The CDR3 has 15 residues. The germline CDR1 and CDR2 sequences are SGHTA and FQGNSA.

This chain joins TRBV6-6 and TRBJ2-1; D may be TRBD1 (5 bases). The germline gives CDR1 MNHNY, CDR2 SVGAGI (reference sequence). Trimming removed 5 bases at V and 3 bases at J, with 14 bases between. The CDR3 extends over 15 amino acids. CDR3 amino acids: CASSPSKGLYNEQFF. The CDR3 DNA is TGTGCCAGCAGTCCCTCTAAGGGGCTCTACAATGAGCAGTTCTTC.

The rearrangement links TRBV19 to TRBJ1-1; D is unresolved. The CDR3 contains 12 residues. Germline lookup yields CDR1 LNHDA and CDR2 SQIVND (reference sequence). Trimming left V 4 bases short and J 3 bases short, with 6 bases between. DNA for the CDR3: TGTGCCAGTAGTAGTCAGGACACTGAAGCTTTCTTT. It specifies CASSSQDTEAFF. The whole variable domain, filled in from reference TRBV19 and TRBJ1-1, reads DGGITQSPKYLFRKEGQNVTLSCEQNLNHDAMYWYRQDPGQGLRLIYYSQIVNDFQKGDIAEGYSVSREKKESFPLTVTSAQKNPTAFYLCASSSQDTEAFFGQGTRLTVV.

The chain joins TRBV19 to TRBJ2-7; 8 bases line up with TRBD1. This CDR3 is built from 14 residues. Losses at the gene ends were 5 bases for V and 5 bases for J; bases not matched to a gene: 8. CDR1 and CDR2 from the germline V gene are LNHDA and SQIVND (reference sequence). This CDR3 is CASSRTGILNEQYF. The CDR3 region has the DNA TGTGCCAGTAGTCGGACAGGGATATTAAACGAGCAGTACTTC.

The V gene is TRBV6-6, the J gene TRBJ1-1; TRBD1 matches at 11 bases. With V trimmed by 2 bases and J by 4 bases, 0 bases remained unmatched. Germline V CDR1 and CDR2: MNHNY, SVGAGI (reference sequence). There are 14 residues in the CDR3. CDR3 in DNA: TGTGCCAGCAGTTACGGGACAGGGGGCACTGAAGCTTTCTTT. This encodes CASSYGTGGTEAFF.

The chain joins TRBV4-2 to TRBJ2-7, with a tentative D call TRBD1 (6 bases). The germline V and J ends were trimmed by 0 bases and 5 bases, with 14 bases remaining between them. This CDR3 comprises 15 residues. Germline V gene sequence: CDR1 LGHNA, CDR2 YNFKEQ. The CDR3 region has the DNA TGTGCCAGCAGCCAAGAAGACAGGCACGTAGACGAGCAGTACTTC. Translating gives CASSQEDRHVDEQYF.

This clone was picked up one time. This rearrangement joins TRBV30 to TRBJ1-6; D is unresolved. Germline V gene sequence: CDR1 GTSNPN, CDR2 SVGIG (reference sequence). The CDR3 spans 13 residues. V was clipped by 2 bases and J by 7 bases, with 9 bases between them. For the CDR3, the DNA is TGTGCCTGGAGTTTAGGAGGGAATTCACCCCTCCACTTT. Protein sequence: CAWSLGGNSPLHF.

J is TRBJ1-5 and V is TRBV5-8, with 10 bases that match TRBD1. The CDR3 spans 15 residues. Germline-derived CDR1 and CDR2 are SGHTS and YDEGEE. V lost 3 bases, J lost 2 bases, and 2 bases stayed unmatched. The CDR3 region has the DNA TGTGCCAGCAGCTCGACAGGGGGCGGCAATCAGCCCCAGCATTTT. Translating gives CASSSTGGGNQPQHF.

The chain uses TRBV7-6 and TRBJ1-3; maybe TRBD1 (6 bases). The CDR3 consists of 15 residues. Germline V gives CDR1 SGHVS, CDR2 FNYEAQ. V was shortened by 3 bases and J by 0 bases, with 9 bases between the two germline ends. This CDR3 is CASSFGGASGNTIYF. CDR3 bases: TGTGCCAGCAGCTTCGGGGGGGCCTCTGGAAACACCATATATTTT. The full variable domain, in which reference TRBV7-6 and TRBJ1-3 provide the parts outside the CDR3, is GAGVSQSPRYKVTKRGQDVALRCDPISGHVSLYWYRQALGQGPEFLTYFNYEAQQDKSGLPNDRFSAERPEGSISTLTIQRTEQRDSAMYRCASSFGGASGNTIYFGEGSWLTVV.

The rearrangement links TRBV5-1 to TRBJ2-5, with D maybe TRBD2 (6 bases). This CDR3 has 14 amino acids. Germline V gene lookup returns CDR1 SGHRS and CDR2 YFSETQ. The V end lost 5 bases, the J end lost 4 bases, and 15 bases lay between the germline ends. CDR3 coding DNA: TGCGCCAGCAGACCGCTAGCGATAACAGAGACCCAGTACTTC. It yields the protein CASRPLAITETQYF. The full variable domain, with the rest looked up from reference TRBV5-1 and TRBJ2-5, is KAGVTQTPRYLIKTRGQQVTLSCSPISGHRSVSWYQQTPGQGLQFLFEYFSETQRNKGNFPGRFSGRQFSNSRSEMNVSTLELGDSALYLCASRPLAITETQYFGPGTRLLVL.

The V call is TRBV11-1, the J call TRBJ1-1; D not certain. The germline V gene encodes CDR1 SGHAT and CDR2 FQDESV (reference sequence). The CDR3 extends over 13 amino acids. Trimming removed 3 bases from V and 2 bases from J, with 7 bases in between. The CDR3: CASSLALNTEAFF. Here the CDR3 DNA reads TGTGCCAGCAGCTTGGCACTAAACACTGAAGCTTTCTTT.

The chain is built from TRBV4-1 and TRBJ2-2; D may be TRBD1 (5 bases). The CDR3 runs 15 residues. Per the germline V gene, CDR1 is MGHRA and CDR2 is YSYEKL. The V end was cut by 0 bases, the J end by 7 bases, with 12 bases between. Here the CDR3 reads CASSQDKGMSGELFF. CDR3 nucleotide sequence: TGCGCCAGCAGCCAAGATAAGGGGATGAGCGGGGAGCTGTTTTTT.